The clone carrying this T cell receptor beta chain was seen a single time. Its target is not known. This sample was taken from a study of T cell responses to AZD1222 COVID-19 vaccine. Libraries were prepared by immunoSEQ multiplex PCR; TCRdb keeps only in-frame clonotypes and omits some of them. This sample yields 200,000 or so clones, of which around 88% are seen a single time; roughly 7.7% belongs to the top ten. V was clipped by 4 bases and J by 8 bases; unmatched bases: 5. Germline V gives CDR1 SGHRS, CDR2 YFSETQ. The CDR3 contains 13 residues. The study's findings and limits: Nearly half of the spike-specific TCRs reportedly recognize variant regions that carry no mutations.

The rearrangement links TRBV5-1 to TRBJ1-4; 7 nucleotides match TRBD1. The sequence was collected from an adult in good health. Sequencing was performed on peripheral blood, taken on day 0 of AZD1222 vaccination. The CDR3 DNA reads TGCGCCAGCAGCCGCCCGGGACAGGAAAAACTGTTTTTT. Translating it yields CASSRPGQEKLFF.